Listed below are T cell receptor beta chains from one sample, sequenced in a study of human T cells and chemical hapten exposure. Each CDR3 protein is one row after TCRdb ran MiXCR on the RACE reads. Altogether a few hundred thousand distinct CDR3 sequences are present, 4.5% to 5.5% being singletons, with the ten largest covering over 7%. Sequenced here: whole blood, sampled in connection with sensitization to the hapten diphenylcyclopropenone (DPC). The receptor source for this set is a woman younger than 35 with alopecia areata. Some clones in this sample may be carry-over from other donors' samples. Each CDR3 is given with its conserved first and last residue. The D gene is left open where the match is weak. Size is stated for part of the rows, as once, few or many counts, or as a class when the clone is expanded.

clone size: NA; V gene: TRBV5-4; D gene: TRBD2; J gene: TRBJ2-1; CDR3 DNA: TGTGCCAGCAGCCCCGGGGAGCGGGGGGGAATCAATGAGCAGTTCTTC; CDR3 protein: CASSPGERGGINEQFF
clone size: NA; V gene: TRBV28; D gene: TRBD1; J gene: TRBJ2-5; CDR3 DNA: TGTGCCAGCAGTGGAGGGACAGGGGACGGGACCCAGTACTTC; CDR3 protein: CASSGGTGDGTQYF
clone size: many; V gene: TRBV6-1; D gene: NA; J gene: TRBJ1-4; CDR3 DNA: TGTGCCAGCAGTGTACAGGGAATCCCAACTAATGAAAAACTGTTTTTT; CDR3 protein: CASSVQGIPTNEKLFF
clone size: many; V gene: TRBV7-3; D gene: NA; J gene: TRBJ1-1; CDR3 DNA: TGTGCCAGCAGCGCCGGCCCCAACACTGAAGCTTTCTTT; CDR3 protein: CASSAGPNTEAFF
clone size: many; V gene: TRBV12-3/TRBV12-4; D gene: TRBD1; J gene: TRBJ2-1; CDR3 DNA: TGTGCCAGCACTTCGGGAATTCCATCCGGGACAGGGGGCCCGGAGCAGTTCTTC; CDR3 protein: CASTSGIPSGTGGPEQFF
clone size: few; V gene: TRBV4-3; D gene: TRBD2; J gene: TRBJ2-1; CDR3 DNA: TGCGCCAGCAGCCAAGAAGGGACTAGCGGTGGGTACAATGAGCAGTTCTTC; CDR3 protein: CASSQEGTSGGYNEQFF
clone size: many; V gene: TRBV10-3; D gene: TRBD1; J gene: TRBJ1-2; CDR3 DNA: TGTGCCACTTCGGGCATGGCGGGACAGACCAGAACCCGAAACTATGGCTACACCTTC; CDR3 protein: CATSGMAGQTRTRNYGYTF
clone size: many; V gene: TRBV5-1; D gene: TRBD1; J gene: TRBJ1-1; CDR3 DNA: TGCGCCAGCAGCCGCGGACAGGGCGGCACTGAAGCTTTCTTT; CDR3 protein: CASSRGQGGTEAFF
clone size: NA; V gene: TRBV29-1; D gene: NA; J gene: TRBJ2-1; CDR3 DNA: TGCAGCGTTGAAGATCAACAGGGAAATTATGAGCAGTTCTTC; CDR3 protein: CSVEDQQGNYEQFF
clone size: NA; V gene: TRBV6-6; D gene: NA; J gene: TRBJ1-2; CDR3 DNA: TGTGCCAGCAGTTATCAAAGGGATTATGGCTACACCTTC; CDR3 protein: CASSYQRDYGYTF
clone size: few; V gene: TRBV14; D gene: NA; J gene: TRBJ2-1; CDR3 DNA: TGTGCCAGCAGCCAAGGTTGGGATTTCTTGTTCTTC; CDR3 protein: CASSQGWDFLFF
clone size: many; V gene: TRBV10-3; D gene: NA; J gene: TRBJ2-2; CDR3 DNA: TGTGCCATCAGTGATGGCGGAGAGAACACCGGGGAGCTGTTTTTT; CDR3 protein: CAISDGGENTGELFF
clone size: few; V gene: TRBV29-1; D gene: NA; J gene: TRBJ2-1; CDR3 DNA: TGCAGCGTTGAACCCACCACGGGCTCCTACAATGAGCAGTTCTTC; CDR3 protein: CSVEPTTGSYNEQFF
clone size: NA; V gene: TRBV18; D gene: TRBD2; J gene: TRBJ2-7; CDR3 DNA: TGTGCCAGCTCCCTCACTAGCGGGGGGGACCCCGAGCAGTACTTC; CDR3 protein: CASSLTSGGDPEQYF
clone size: few; V gene: TRBV7-9; D gene: NA; J gene: TRBJ2-7; CDR3 DNA: TGTGCCAGCAGCTTAGAGATTGTCCCCGGGGTTGAAGCCAGCGAGCAGTACTTC; CDR3 protein: CASSLEIVPGVEASEQYF
clone size: NA; V gene: TRBV7-9; D gene: NA; J gene: TRBJ1-2; CDR3 DNA: TGTGCCAGCAGCTTAGATGTTGGCTACACCTTC; CDR3 protein: CASSLDVGYTF
clone size: few; V gene: TRBV3-1; D gene: NA; J gene: TRBJ1-3; CDR3 DNA: TGTGCCAGCAGCCAAGTCGTCGACGGCGACACCATATATTTT; CDR3 protein: CASSQVVDGDTIYF
clone size: NA; V gene: TRBV4-2; D gene: NA; J gene: TRBJ1-6; CDR3 DNA: TGTGCCAGCAGCCAAGGTTCCGGGTTTAATAATTCACCCCTCCACTTT; CDR3 protein: CASSQGSGFNNSPLHF
clone size: NA; V gene: TRBV7-6; D gene: NA; J gene: TRBJ1-1; CDR3 DNA: TGTGCCAGCAGCCCAAACGGGTCGCCTGAAGCTTTCTTT; CDR3 protein: CASSPNGSPEAFF
clone size: NA; V gene: TRBV4-1; D gene: TRBD1; J gene: TRBJ1-1; CDR3 DNA: TGCGCCAGCAGCCAGCCTATGAGGGACAGGGTGTATGACACTGAAGCTTTCTTT; CDR3 protein: CASSQPMRDRVYDTEAFF
clone size: NA; V gene: TRBV5-7; D gene: NA; J gene: TRBJ1-1; CDR3 DNA: TGTGCCAGCAGAGAACAGGCCCCAAGGGGGAAAGCTTTCTTT; CDR3 protein: CASREQAPRGKAFF
clone size: many; V gene: TRBV11-2; D gene: NA; J gene: TRBJ1-2; CDR3 DNA: TGTGCCAGCAGTCAGATCGCCGGGCCCTATGGCTACACCTTC; CDR3 protein: CASSQIAGPYGYTF
clone size: NA; V gene: TRBV4-1; D gene: TRBD2; J gene: TRBJ2-1; CDR3 DNA: TGCGCCAGCAGCCAAGGGCGGGGAGCGGGGGGTATATACAATGAGCAGTTCTTC; CDR3 protein: CASSQGRGAGGIYNEQFF
clone size: many; V gene: TRBV25-1; D gene: NA; J gene: TRBJ2-7; CDR3 DNA: TGTGCCAGCAGTACCCGTTTAACAGGCTACTCCTACGAGCAGTACTTC; CDR3 protein: CASSTRLTGYSYEQYF
clone size: NA; V gene: TRBV7-6; D gene: NA; J gene: TRBJ2-5; CDR3 DNA: TGTGCCAGCACCCTAGAGGAGACCCAGTACTTC; CDR3 protein: CASTLEETQYF
clone size: NA; V gene: TRBV7-9; D gene: TRBD2; J gene: TRBJ2-3; CDR3 DNA: TGTGCCAGCAGCCCAAGGGTTCTAGCGGCGATGCGCACAGATACGCAGTATTTT; CDR3 protein: CASSPRVLAAMRTDTQYF
clone size: many; V gene: TRBV29-1; D gene: TRBD1; J gene: TRBJ2-1; CDR3 DNA: TGCAGCGTTGGATCAGACGGAGTACGGGACAGGGTCATCAATGAGCAGTTCTTC; CDR3 protein: CSVGSDGVRDRVINEQFF
clone size: many; V gene: TRBV6-5; D gene: NA; J gene: TRBJ1-5; CDR3 DNA: TGTGCCAGCAGTAGCCGGGAAGATCAGCCCCAGCATTTT; CDR3 protein: CASSSREDQPQHF
clone size: many; V gene: TRBV6-2/TRBV6-3; D gene: NA; J gene: TRBJ1-2; CDR3 DNA: TGTGCCAGCACTTACCCCGAGAGAGACTACACCTTC; CDR3 protein: CASTYPERDYTF
clone size: few; V gene: TRBV7-2; D gene: NA; J gene: TRBJ2-7; CDR3 DNA: TGTGCCAGCAGCCTCGACGGGCAGCTTTACGAGCAGTACTTC; CDR3 protein: CASSLDGQLYEQYF
clone size: few; V gene: TRBV11-2; D gene: TRBD2; J gene: TRBJ2-1; CDR3 DNA: TGTGCCAGCAGCTTTCGGGGGGATAGCTCCTACAATGAGCAGTTCTTC; CDR3 protein: CASSFRGDSSYNEQFF
clone size: NA; V gene: TRBV6-5; D gene: NA; J gene: TRBJ1-3; CDR3 DNA: TGTGCCAGCAGGGGGGGGGACAACTCTGGAAACACCATATATTTT; CDR3 protein: CASRGGDNSGNTIYF
clone size: NA; V gene: TRBV24-1; D gene: NA; J gene: TRBJ2-3; CDR3 DNA: TGTGCCACCAGTGATCCTCAGCGAGATACGCAGTATTTT; CDR3 protein: CATSDPQRDTQYF
clone size: many; V gene: TRBV7-2; D gene: NA; J gene: TRBJ2-7; CDR3 DNA: TGTGCCAGCAGCTCGTACCTAAACCCTTACGAGCAGTACTTC; CDR3 protein: CASSSYLNPYEQYF
clone size: few; V gene: TRBV12-3/TRBV12-4; D gene: NA; J gene: TRBJ1-1; CDR3 DNA: TGTGCCAGCAGTTTAAGTAGACAGATGAACACTGAAGCTTTCTTT; CDR3 protein: CASSLSRQMNTEAFF
clone size: many; V gene: TRBV12-3/TRBV12-4; D gene: NA; J gene: TRBJ2-2; CDR3 DNA: TGTGCCAGCAGGGAAACAGGGAGAACCGGGGAGCTGTTTTTT; CDR3 protein: CASRETGRTGELFF
clone size: NA; V gene: TRBV5-1; D gene: NA; J gene: TRBJ2-6; CDR3 DNA: TGCGCCAGCAGCTTGACAGTACGTAAATCTGGGGCCAACGTCCTGACTTTC; CDR3 protein: CASSLTVRKSGANVLTF
clone size: NA; V gene: TRBV12-3/TRBV12-4; D gene: NA; J gene: TRBJ1-1; CDR3 DNA: TGTGCCAGCAGTTTGGGAACCAGGACTGAAGCTTTCTTT; CDR3 protein: CASSLGTRTEAFF
clone size: NA; V gene: TRBV12-3/TRBV12-4; D gene: TRBD1; J gene: TRBJ1-5; CDR3 DNA: TGTGCCAGCAGTTTAGGGACAGGGGGCTCGAAGCCCCAGCATTTT; CDR3 protein: CASSLGTGGSKPQHF
clone size: many; V gene: TRBV5-1; D gene: NA; J gene: TRBJ1-2; CDR3 DNA: TGCGCCAGCAGCTTTGAGGGCAGCTATGGCTACACCTTC; CDR3 protein: CASSFEGSYGYTF
clone size: few; V gene: TRBV6-6; D gene: NA; J gene: TRBJ2-3; CDR3 DNA: TGTGCCAGCAGTTACTCACCTAGCTCTACGCAGTATTTT; CDR3 protein: CASSYSPSSTQYF
clone size: NA; V gene: TRBV6-5; D gene: NA; J gene: TRBJ1-1; CDR3 DNA: TGTGCCAGCAGTTACTCGCCCGCGAGGGCAAAGGGAGCTTTCTTT; CDR3 protein: CASSYSPARAKGAFF
clone size: many; V gene: TRBV7-2; D gene: TRBD2; J gene: TRBJ2-3; CDR3 DNA: TGTGCCAGCAGCTTTCTAGCGGGGATTACTAGCACAGATACGCAGTATTTT; CDR3 protein: CASSFLAGITSTDTQYF